Listed below are T cell receptor beta chains from one sample, sequenced in a study of naive and memory T cell subsets. In TCRdb, the 5' RACE reads were re-called with MiXCR into one record per CDR3 protein. The sample yields 55,000 to 70,000 distinct CDR3 sequences, approximately 6.6% seen once. The receptors stem from a male donor in good health. CDR3s include the opening cysteine and the closing phenylalanine or tryptophan. The order of the fields is clone size, V gene, D gene, J gene, CDR3 DNA, CDR3 protein. D genes are given only for firm matches. For some rows the clone size is stated as once, few or many, or as a class when expanded; others skip it.

>few|TRBV7-8|.|TRBJ2-1
TGTGCCAGCAGCTTACCGGGGGCCTTCTACAATGAGCAGTTCTTC
CASSLPGAFYNEQFF
>many|TRBV7-9|.|TRBJ2-1
TGTGCCAGCAGCTTAGAGGTCAGGGGAAGCGATGAGCAGTTCTTC
CASSLEVRGSDEQFF
>many|TRBV7-2|.|TRBJ1-3
TGTGCCAGCAGCTTAGCGGTTGAGAACACCATATATTTT
CASSLAVENTIYF
>many|TRBV5-1|.|TRBJ1-1
TGCGCCAGCAGCAACACAGAGGGCACTGAAGCTTTCTTT
CASSNTEGTEAFF
>few|TRBV5-6|TRBD2|TRBJ2-7
TGTGCCAGCAGGCCTCCCCCCCTACTAGCGGCGCGTTCCTACGAGCAGTACTTC
CASRPPPLLAARSYEQYF
>many|TRBV7-9|TRBD1|TRBJ1-1
TGTGCCAGCAGCTTAGTGGGACAGATTAACACTGAAGCTTTCTTT
CASSLVGQINTEAFF
>.|TRBV11-2|.|TRBJ2-1
TGTGCCAGCAGCTTAGGAAGGGGGGATAGGTCCTACAATGAGCAGTTCTTC
CASSLGRGDRSYNEQFF
>.|TRBV19|TRBD2|TRBJ2-1
TGTGCCAGTACAAGGAGGGGAGAACGGGGGGGGGACAATGAGCAGTTCTTC
CASTRRGERGGDNEQFF
>many|TRBV11-3|TRBD2|TRBJ2-5
TGTGCCAGCAGCCCCTCTAGCGGGAGGGGCGTCGGACAAGAGACCCAGTACTTC
CASSPSSGRGVGQETQYF
>.|TRBV3-1|TRBD1|TRBJ1-2
TGTGCCAGCAGCCAATGGGGGACAGACGGCTACACCTTC
CASSQWGTDGYTF
>many|TRBV14|.|TRBJ2-4
TGTGCCAGCAGCCACGATTCCCTAGCCAAAAACATTCAGTACTTC
CASSHDSLAKNIQYF
>many|TRBV10-2|.|TRBJ2-1
TGCGCCAGCGGAGGAAGAGATGAGCAGTTCTTC
CASGGRDEQFF
>many|TRBV5-1|TRBD1|TRBJ2-7
TGCGCCAGCAGGCTCGGGACAGGGCAAGGGGAGCAGTACTTC
CASRLGTGQGEQYF
>many|TRBV29-1|.|TRBJ1-1
TGCAGCGTTGGGGTTACGGGAGGGGGAACTGAAGCTTTCTTT
CSVGVTGGGTEAFF
>many|TRBV12-3/TRBV12-4|.|TRBJ2-5
TGTGCCAGCAGTTGGACTACAGTGGAGACCCAGTACTTC
CASSWTTVETQYF
>many|TRBV12-3/TRBV12-4|.|TRBJ1-2
TGTGCCAGCAGGACATCGTCCGGTGGGTATGGCTACACCTTC
CASRTSSGGYGYTF
>.|TRBV2|.|TRBJ2-7
TGTGCCAGCAGTGAAGAGCAGGTTTCATCCTACGAGCAGTACTTC
CASSEEQVSSYEQYF
>many|TRBV6-2/TRBV6-3|TRBD2|TRBJ2-1
TGTGCCAGCAGTTCACTAGCGGGAGCCTACAATGAGCAGTTCTTC
CASSSLAGAYNEQFF
>many|TRBV2|.|TRBJ1-5
TGTGCCAGCAGTCCAAGTAGTAGTCGTAGAAGCAATCAGCCCCAGCATTTT
CASSPSSSRRSNQPQHF
>few|TRBV18|.|TRBJ2-5
TGTGCCAGCTCACCACCCATCCCGCGAGGTTCCTTGTACCAAGAGACCCAGTACTTC
CASSPPIPRGSLYQETQYF
>few|TRBV6-5|TRBD1|TRBJ2-7
TGTGCCAGCAGTTTCGGACAGGGCGAGTACTTC
CASSFGQGEYF
>few|TRBV6-4|.|TRBJ2-2
TGTGCCAGCAGTGACGGGCAGAACACCGGGGAGCTGTTTTTT
CASSDGQNTGELFF
>few|TRBV20-1|.|TRBJ2-3
TGCAGTGCTGTTTCTCCCATCGGGGTCCTCACAGATACGCAGTATTTT
CSAVSPIGVLTDTQYF
>.|TRBV29-1|.|TRBJ1-2
TGCAGCGTTGAACCCGACGGGATTAATGGCTACACCTTC
CSVEPDGINGYTF
>once|TRBV19|TRBD1|TRBJ2-3
TGTGCCAGTAGTACCTGGGACAGGGATACGCAGTATTTT
CASSTWDRDTQYF
>few|TRBV6-5|TRBD1|TRBJ1-6
TGTGCCAGCAGTTTGGACAGGACCTATTGGAAGTCCCTCCACTTT
CASSLDRTYWKSLHF
>.|TRBV10-3|TRBD2|TRBJ2-1
TGTGCCATCAGTGATGCTAGCGGGAACTACAATGAGCAGTTCTTC
CAISDASGNYNEQFF
>.|TRBV14|.|TRBJ2-1
TGTGCCAGCAGCCAAGAACTGGGGGGTGAGCAGTTCTTC
CASSQELGGEQFF
>many|TRBV7-9|.|TRBJ1-1
TGTGCCAGCAGCCCTGACACGGATTTGAACACTGAAGCTTTCTTT
CASSPDTDLNTEAFF
>few|TRBV30|.|TRBJ1-5
TGTGCCTGGACCCGAGACGGGCCAGGCAATCAGCCCCAGCATTTT
CAWTRDGPGNQPQHF
>many|TRBV6-6|TRBD1|TRBJ2-7
TGTGCCAGCTCCGATCAAGGGGGCCTCGGCGAGCAGTACTTC
CASSDQGGLGEQYF
>few|TRBV11-1|.|TRBJ2-7
TGTGCCAGCAGCTACCGGGACGCCTACGAGCAGTACTTC
CASSYRDAYEQYF
>many|TRBV7-6|.|TRBJ2-3
TGTGCCAGCAGCTCCGGAGGGCAGGGGAGCACAGATACGCAGTATTTT
CASSSGGQGSTDTQYF
>many|TRBV11-2|.|TRBJ1-4
TGTGCCAGCAGCCCGCGGACAGACACGCGGGAAAAACTGTTTTTT
CASSPRTDTREKLFF